The clone carrying this TCR beta chain was picked up a small number of times. Germline CDR1 SGHTA, CDR2 FQGTGA. V lost 2 bases to trimming and J lost 7 bases, with 21 bases between them. The CDR3 is 17 amino acids. The entry originates in a study of glioma-infiltrating T cells after dendritic cell vaccination. Study summary: Dendritic cell vaccine was injected intradermally three times, biweekly.

Using immunoSEQ multiplex PCR, the repertoire was profiled, and TCRdb retains in-frame clones only, with some absent. The sample comprises 35,000 to 40,000 clones, 70% to 85% of which are singletons, and 7.5% to 10% rests with the top ten. The sequencing used blood, collected before dendritic cell vaccination. The rearrangement uses TRBV7-3 and TRBJ1-5, with D possibly being TRBD1 (5 bases). The TCR sequence derives from a human donor with glioblastoma. CDR3 in DNA: TGTGCCAGCAGCTTATCCCCCGCGGGGCGGGGAGACCAGCCCCAGCATTTT. Amino acids: CASSLSPAGRGDQPQHF.